Sequencing of this T cell receptor beta chain was carried out in a study of T cells after yellow fever vaccination. Study-level information: Where fractions had low cell numbers, libraries were prepared from them with the SMART-Seq v4 Ultra Low Input RNA kit.

Making TCR cDNA involved 5'RACE template switching, which added UMIs and a universal primer site. TCRdb re-analysed the 5' RACE reads in MiXCR, keeping a single row per CDR3 protein. Found here are almost 30,000 distinct CDR3 sequences, around 5% of them singletons; the top ten hold roughly 39%. From germline, CDR1 is GTSNPN and CDR2 SVGIG (reference sequence). This CDR3 has 14 residues. V lost 1 base and J lost 7, with 14 bases in between. The sample holds many counts of this clonotype. This chain links TRBV30 with TRBJ1-5; possibly TRBD1 for D (6 bases). Source: CD8+ T cells sorted from PBMCs, taken 10 days after the yellow fever booster vaccination. The sequence derives from a man aged 25-45 years who received the YFV17D yellow fever vaccine. CDR3 in amino acids: CAWSALAGTQPQHF. The DNA of the CDR3 is TGTGCCTGGAGTGCACTAGCCGGGACACAGCCCCAGCATTTT.